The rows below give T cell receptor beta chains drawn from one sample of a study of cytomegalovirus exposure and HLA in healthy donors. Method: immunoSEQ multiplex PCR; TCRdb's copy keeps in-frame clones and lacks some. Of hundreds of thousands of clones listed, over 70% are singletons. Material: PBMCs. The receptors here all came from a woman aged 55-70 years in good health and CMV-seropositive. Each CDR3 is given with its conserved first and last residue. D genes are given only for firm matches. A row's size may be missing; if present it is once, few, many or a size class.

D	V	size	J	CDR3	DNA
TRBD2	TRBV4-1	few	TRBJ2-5	CASSQDHLPAGAQTQYF	TGCGCCAGCAGCCAAGATCACCTGCCAGCGGGGGCACAGACCCAGTACTTC
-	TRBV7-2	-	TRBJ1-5	CASSLMSPKGNGHQPQHF	TGTGCCAGCAGCTTAATGTCCCCAAAAGGAAATGGGCATCAGCCCCAGCATTTT
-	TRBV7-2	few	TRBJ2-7	CASSLAVAVQGSYEQYF	TGTGCCAGCAGCTTAGCGGTAGCGGTTCAAGGATCCTACGAGCAGTACTTC
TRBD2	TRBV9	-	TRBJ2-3	CASSAKTSGRGGDTQYF	TGTGCCAGCAGCGCGAAGACTAGCGGGAGGGGAGGAGATACGCAGTATTTT
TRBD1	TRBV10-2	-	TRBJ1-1	CASYAGTGQNTEAFF	TGCGCCAGTTACGCCGGGACAGGGCAGAACACTGAAGCTTTCTTT
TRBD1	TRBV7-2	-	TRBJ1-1	CASSLAHRGDMNTEAFF	TGTGCCAGCAGCTTAGCGCACAGGGGGGACATGAACACTGAAGCTTTCTTT
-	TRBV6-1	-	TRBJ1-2	CASKGLQEANYGYTF	TGTGCCAGCAAGGGACTCCAGGAGGCTAACTATGGCTACACCTTC
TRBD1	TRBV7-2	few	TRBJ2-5	CASSPDRGGGETQYF	TGTGCCAGCTCGCCCGACAGGGGAGGAGGGGAGACCCAGTACTTC
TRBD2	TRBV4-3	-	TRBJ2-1	CASSLDGRGGEQFF	TGCGCCAGCAGCCTCGACGGGAGGGGCGGTGAGCAGTTCTTC
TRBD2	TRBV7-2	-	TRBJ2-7	CASSFSSGSSYEQYF	TGTGCCAGCAGCTTTTCTAGCGGGAGTTCCTACGAGCAGTACTTC
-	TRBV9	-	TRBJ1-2	CASSVEFRGLSGYTF	TGTGCCAGCAGCGTAGAATTTAGGGGTCTTAGTGGCTACACCTTC
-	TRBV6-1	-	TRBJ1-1	CASSGLWGAEAFF	TGTGCCAGCAGTGGACTCTGGGGCGCTGAAGCTTTCTTT
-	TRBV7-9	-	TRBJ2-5	CASSLGGRVGPQYF	TGTGCCAGCAGCTTAGGGGGCCGGGTCGGGCCCCAGTACTTC
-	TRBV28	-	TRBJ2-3	CASSLSLPLTSTDTQYF	TGTGCCAGCAGCCTCTCCCTACCCTTAACTAGCACAGATACGCAGTATTTT
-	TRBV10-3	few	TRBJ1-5	CAISGGVQPQHF	TGTGCCATCAGTGGGGGGGTTCAGCCCCAGCATTTT
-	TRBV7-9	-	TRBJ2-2	CASSLVLTGELFF	TGTGCCAGCAGCTTAGTACTCACCGGGGAGCTGTTTTTT
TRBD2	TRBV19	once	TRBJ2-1	CASSIRRLADNEQFF	TGTGCCAGTAGTATTCGAAGACTAGCGGACAATGAGCAGTTCTTC
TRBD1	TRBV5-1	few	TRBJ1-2	CASSGQGGAILDGYTF	TGCGCCAGCTCGGGACAGGGGGGGGCCATTTTGGATGGCTACACCTTC
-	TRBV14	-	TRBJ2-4	CASSPLWAAKNIQYF	TGTGCCAGCAGCCCCTTGTGGGCGGCCAAAAACATTCAGTACTTC
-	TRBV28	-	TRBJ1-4	CASSFVPSNEKLFF	TGTGCCAGCAGTTTTGTCCCCTCTAATGAAAAACTGTTTTTT
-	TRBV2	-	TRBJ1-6	CASGGLLNSPLHF	TGTGCCAGTGGGGGACTTCTTAATTCACCCCTCCACTTT
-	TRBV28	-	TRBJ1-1	CASSLARAVGFF	TGTGCCAGCAGTTTGGCCAGGGCCGTAGGTTTCTTT
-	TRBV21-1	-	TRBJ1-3	CASSKAQQGQISGNTIYF	TGTGCCAGCAGCAAAGCCCAGCAGGGGCAGATCTCTGGAAACACCATATATTTT